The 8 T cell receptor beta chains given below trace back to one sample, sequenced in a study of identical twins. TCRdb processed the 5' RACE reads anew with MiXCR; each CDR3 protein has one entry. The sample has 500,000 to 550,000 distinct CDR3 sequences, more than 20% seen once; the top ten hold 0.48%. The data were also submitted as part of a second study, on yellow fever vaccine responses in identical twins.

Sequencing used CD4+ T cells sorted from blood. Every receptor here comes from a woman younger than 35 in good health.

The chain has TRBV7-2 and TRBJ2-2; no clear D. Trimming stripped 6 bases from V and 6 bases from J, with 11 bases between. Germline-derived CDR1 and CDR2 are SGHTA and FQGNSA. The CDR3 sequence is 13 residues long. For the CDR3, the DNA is TGTGCCAGCAGTTTCTTGGAGTCCGGGGAGCTGTTTTTT. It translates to CASSFLESGELFF.

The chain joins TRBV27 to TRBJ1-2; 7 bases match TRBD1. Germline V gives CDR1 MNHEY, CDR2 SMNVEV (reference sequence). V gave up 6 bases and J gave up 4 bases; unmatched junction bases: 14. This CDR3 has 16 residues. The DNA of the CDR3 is TGTGCCAGCAGAAAACTATATGACAGGGCCATCTATGGCTACACCTTC. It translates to CASRKLYDRAIYGYTF.

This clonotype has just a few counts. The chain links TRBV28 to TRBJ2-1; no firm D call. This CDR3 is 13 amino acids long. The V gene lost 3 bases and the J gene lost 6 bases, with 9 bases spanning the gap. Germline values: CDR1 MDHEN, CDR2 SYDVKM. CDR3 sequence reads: CASSLELPNEQFF. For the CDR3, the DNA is TGTGCCAGCAGTTTGGAACTCCCCAATGAGCAGTTCTTC.

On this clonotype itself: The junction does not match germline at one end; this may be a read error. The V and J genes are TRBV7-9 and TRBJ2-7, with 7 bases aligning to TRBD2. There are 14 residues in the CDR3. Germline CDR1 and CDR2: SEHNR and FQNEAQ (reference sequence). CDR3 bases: TGCGCCAGCAGCTTAGTTAGCGGGCCCTACGAGCAGTACTTC. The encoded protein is CASSLVSGPYEQYF.

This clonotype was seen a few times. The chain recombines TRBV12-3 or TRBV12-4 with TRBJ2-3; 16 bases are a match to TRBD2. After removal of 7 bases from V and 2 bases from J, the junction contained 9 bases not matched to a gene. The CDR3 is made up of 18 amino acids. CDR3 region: CASTLGGLAGGATDTQYF. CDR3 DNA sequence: TGTGCCAGCACCCTGGGGGGACTAGCGGGAGGGGCCACAGATACGCAGTATTTT.

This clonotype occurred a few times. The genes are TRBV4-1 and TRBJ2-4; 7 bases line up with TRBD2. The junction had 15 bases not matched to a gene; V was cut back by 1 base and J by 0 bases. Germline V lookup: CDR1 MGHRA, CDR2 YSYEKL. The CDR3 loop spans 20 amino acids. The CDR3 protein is CASSQGRAGVLILAKNIQYF. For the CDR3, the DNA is TGCGCCAGCAGCCAAGGTCGTGCGGGGGTCCTTATTCTAGCCAAAAACATTCAGTACTTC.

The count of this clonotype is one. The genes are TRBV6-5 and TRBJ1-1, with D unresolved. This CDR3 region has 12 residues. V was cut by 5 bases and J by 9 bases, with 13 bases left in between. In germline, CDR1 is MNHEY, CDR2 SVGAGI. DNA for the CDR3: TGTGCCAGCAGTGTTTTGTTGGGTAAAGCTTTCTTT. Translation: CASSVLLGKAFF.

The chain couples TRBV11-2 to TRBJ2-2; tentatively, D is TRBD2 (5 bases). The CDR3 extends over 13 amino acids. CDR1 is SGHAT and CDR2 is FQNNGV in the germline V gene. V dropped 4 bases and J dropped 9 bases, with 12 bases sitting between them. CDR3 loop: CASSSGDRRELFF. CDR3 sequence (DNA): TGTGCCAGCAGCTCCGGGGATCGTCGGGAGCTGTTTTTT.